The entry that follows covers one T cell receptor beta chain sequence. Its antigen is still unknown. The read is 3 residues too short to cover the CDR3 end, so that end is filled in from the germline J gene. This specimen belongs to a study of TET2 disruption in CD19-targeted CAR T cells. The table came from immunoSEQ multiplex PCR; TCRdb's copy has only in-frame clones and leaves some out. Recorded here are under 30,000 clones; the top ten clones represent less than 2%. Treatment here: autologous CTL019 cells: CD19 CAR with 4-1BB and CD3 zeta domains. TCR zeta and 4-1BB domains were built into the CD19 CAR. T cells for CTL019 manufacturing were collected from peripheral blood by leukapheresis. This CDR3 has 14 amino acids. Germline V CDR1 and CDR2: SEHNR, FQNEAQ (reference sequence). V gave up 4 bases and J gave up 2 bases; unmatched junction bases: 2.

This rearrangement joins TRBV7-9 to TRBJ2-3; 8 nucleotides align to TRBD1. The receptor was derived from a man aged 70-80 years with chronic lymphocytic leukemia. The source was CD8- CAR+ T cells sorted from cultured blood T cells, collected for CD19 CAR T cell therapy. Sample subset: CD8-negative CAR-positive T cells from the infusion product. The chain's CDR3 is CASSSTGDTDTQYF. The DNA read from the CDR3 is TGTGCCAGCAGCTCGACAGGGGACACAGATACG.